The source of this T cell receptor beta chain is a study of graft-versus-host responses after intestinal transplantation. Study information: Multivisceral, liver-intestinal, or isolated intestinal transplants were performed in recipients. All recipients were given anti-thymocyte globulin induction, and tacrolimus and steroids were then administered for approximately 3 years. Study results and limitations: There were GvH clones found in recipient marrow, and some of them appeared first in ileum or blood.

Labeling with CFSE marked some 200,000 responder cells, which were plated with some 200,000 irradiated, violet-dye-labeled stimulator cells. Sequenced by immunoSEQ multiplex PCR; TCRdb stores in-frame clones only, minus some. The sample records more than 9,500 clones, 25% to 35% being singletons. V lost 6 bases and J lost 8; bases outside the gene matches: 13. Germline V gene data show CDR1 as MNHEY and CDR2 as SVGAGI. The CDR3 contains 15 residues. The specimen was alloreactive CD8+ T cells from a mixed lymphocyte reaction culture, collected before intestinal transplant. Regarding subset: CFSE-low proliferating T cells sorted from roughly 6-day pre-transplant mixed lymphocyte reaction (GvH or HvG direction). The clonotype was recovered from a human patient who received an intestinal transplant. This rearrangement joins TRBV6-5 to TRBJ1-2, with 9 bases identical to TRBD1. CDR3 protein: CASSRTRTGVWGYTF. The CDR3 region has the DNA TGTGCCAGCAGCCGTACCCGGACAGGGGTGTGGGGCTACACCTTC.